The source of this T cell receptor (beta chain) is a study of tumor and adjacent non-tumor tissue in lung cancer. Study information: Patients comprised 12 adenocarcinoma, a couple of squamous cell carcinoma and 1 small cell lung cancer.

A modified ARM-PCR protocol with three rounds of nested PCR amplified TCRbeta. In TCRdb, the multiplex PCR reads were re-called with MiXCR into one record per CDR3 protein. The repertoire has roughly 82,000 distinct CDR3 sequences, 76% of them found once; the top ten carry around a fifth. Study findings and constraints: Compared with tumor, normal lung showed significantly lower TCR diversity.

A word on this clonotype: Its cognate antigen is unknown. A junction boundary mismatches the germline segment, possibly from a read error.

Germline values: CDR1 SGHAT, CDR2 FQDESV (reference sequence). CDR3 length equals 14 residues. The template was RNA from unsorted bulk tissue. This non-tumor lung sample came from over 3 cm beyond the tumor edge. This receptor was identified in a woman between 50 and 59 years old with non-small cell lung cancer. The source material was distant non-tumor lung tissue. V is TRBV11-1 and J is TRBJ1-2; D is ambiguous. The CDR3 bases are TGTGCAAGCAGCTTGATGACGGACTACTATGGCTACACCTTC. The encoded protein is CASSLMTDYYGYTF.